A single sample is the source of the 18 T cell receptor beta chains below, sequenced in a study of post-analysis software for immune sequencing data. Study results and caveats: The five TRBV segments detected at higher frequency in patients than in controls included TRBV5-6, TRBV5-1 and TRBV20-1.

Unique molecular identifiers were built into the TCR beta cDNA libraries. One entry per CDR3 protein results from TCRdb running MiXCR on the PCR reads. The table lists hundreds of thousands of distinct CDR3 sequences, over 45% of them singletons. No cognate antigen is known for these TCRs. Sequenced input: blood. These receptor sequences come from a girl aged 2 to 9 with multiple sclerosis.

There are a few counts of this clonotype. The rearrangement joins TRBV28 to TRBJ2-7; a weak D match, TRBD1 (6 bases). Germline V gene data show CDR1 as MDHEN and CDR2 as SYDVKM. The V gene lost 5 bases and the J gene lost 2 bases, with 19 bases spanning the gap. This CDR3 spans 16 amino acids. The CDR3 bases are TGTGCCAGCAGTGTGGGGGCAGGTTCAAAGGCCTACGAGCAGTACTTC. Translation: CASSVGAGSKAYEQYF. The full variable domain, in which reference TRBV28 and TRBJ2-7 provide the parts outside the CDR3, is DVKVTQSSRYLVKRTGEKVFLECVQDMDHENMFWYRQDPGLGLRLIYFSYDVKMKEKGDIPEGYSVSREKKERFSLILESASTNQTSMYLCASSVGAGSKAYEQYFGPGTRLTVT.

There are a few counts of this clonotype. V gene TRBV6-6 combines with J gene TRBJ2-5, with TRBD2 matching 11 bases. Trimming took 6 bases from V and 1 from J; bases not matched to a gene: 7. Germline values: CDR1 MNHNY, CDR2 SVGAGI (reference sequence). This CDR3 comprises 16 residues. CDR3: CASRRTTSGTQETQYF. The CDR3 DNA is TGTGCCAGCAGGAGGACGACTAGCGGGACCCAAGAGACCCAGTACTTC.

In its sample, this clonotype was seen once. This chain uses TRBV25-1 with TRBJ2-7; 8 nucleotides agree with TRBD1. The V gene's germline CDR1 is MGHDK and CDR2 SYGVNS. The CDR3 spans 13 residues. Germline trimming cut 7 bases from V and 6 bases from J; bases unmatched to any gene: 8. CDR3: CASNGQGAGEQYF. The DNA of the CDR3 is TGTGCCAGCAATGGCCAGGGGGCTGGCGAGCAGTACTTC.

V usage is TRBV29-1 and J usage is TRBJ2-1, with 9 bases lining up with TRBD2. There are 17 residues in the CDR3. The V and J ends lost 4 bases and 5 bases, in that order; junction bases with no gene match: 15. Germline V lookup: CDR1 SQVTM, CDR2 ANQGSEA. As DNA, the CDR3 is TGCAGCGTTGTCGGCGGCGCTAGCGGGACCTACGACAATGAGCAGTTCTTC. It is translated as CSVVGGASGTYDNEQFF.

The chain has TRBV6-5 and TRBJ2-7; TRBD1 agrees at 7 bases. With V trimmed by 6 bases and J by 3 bases, 8 bases remained unmatched. Germline V CDR1 and CDR2: MNHEY, SVGAGI. This CDR3 contains 14 residues. In DNA form, the CDR3 reads TGTGCCAGCAGGCTTATCCGGGACAGCTACGAGCAGTACTTC. Its translation is CASRLIRDSYEQYF.

J is TRBJ2-5 and V is TRBV20-1, with TRBD1 matching over 7 bases. Looked up from germline, CDR1 is DFQATT and CDR2 is SNEGSKA (reference sequence). CDR3 length: 14 residues. With 3 bases clipped from V and 2 bases from J, the junction kept 6 bases outside the gene matches. The CDR3 region is CSASRVTGQETQYF. CDR3 DNA: TGCAGTGCTAGCAGGGTGACAGGGCAAGAGACCCAGTACTTC.

This chain uses TRBV5-1 with TRBJ2-3; D is undetermined. V lost 4 bases and J 2 bases, leaving 8 bases between the germline ends. This CDR3 is built from 13 residues. The germline gives CDR1 SGHRS, CDR2 YFSETQ. The CDR3 DNA follows: TGCGCCAGCAGCCCGACTGTCACAGATACGCAGTATTTT. Encoded protein: CASSPTVTDTQYF. The whole variable domain, remainder taken from reference TRBV5-1 and TRBJ2-3, is KAGVTQTPRYLIKTRGQQVTLSCSPISGHRSVSWYQQTPGQGLQFLFEYFSETQRNKGNFPGRFSGRQFSNSRSEMNVSTLELGDSALYLCASSPTVTDTQYFGPGTRLTVL.

The chain has TRBV7-9 and TRBJ1-2; 7 positions match TRBD1. Losses at the gene ends were 0 bases for V and 6 bases for J; bases not matched to a gene: 7. Germline loops: CDR1 SEHNR, CDR2 FQNEAQ (reference sequence). The CDR3 sequence is 15 residues long. The DNA of the CDR3 is TGTGCCAGCAGCTTAGCAGGGGGCGCATTTGATGGCTACACCTTC. Protein product: CASSLAGGAFDGYTF.

V usage is TRBV20-1 and J usage is TRBJ2-1; D is perhaps TRBD2 (6 bases). The V end lost 5 bases, the J end lost 5 bases, and 13 bases lay between the germline ends. The germline CDR1 and CDR2 sequences are DFQATT and SNEGSKA (reference sequence). The CDR3 contains 13 residues. CDR3 protein: CSAYASAHNEQFF. The CDR3 DNA reads as TGCAGTGCTTATGCTAGCGCGCACAATGAGCAGTTCTTC.

The chain is built from TRBV5-1 and TRBJ2-7; 10 bases align to TRBD2. This CDR3 spans 15 amino acids. Unmatched junction bases numbered 7, after V lost 3 bases and J lost 4 bases. The germline gives CDR1 SGHRS, CDR2 YFSETQ. The DNA for the CDR3 is TGCGCCAGCAGCTCCTCTAGCGGGAGTTTGTACGAGCAGTACTTC. Its protein is CASSSSSGSLYEQYF.

The DNA of the CDR3 is TGCAGCGTAACAGGGGTTTTCGGGAGTATGAAGAACACTGAAGCTTTCTTT. Amino acids: CSVTGVFGSMKNTEAFF. This chain connects TRBV29-1 to TRBJ1-1, with TRBD1 matching over 7 bases. Trimming took 6 bases from V and 1 from J; bases not matched to a gene: 17. The CDR3 has 17 amino acids. Germline loops: CDR1 SQVTM, CDR2 ANQGSEA. The whole variable domain, filled in from reference TRBV29-1 and TRBJ1-1, reads SAVISQKPSRDICQRGTSLTIQCQVDSQVTMMFWYRQQPGQSLTLIATANQGSEATYESGFVIDKFPISRPNLTFSTLTVSNMSPEDSSIYLCSVTGVFGSMKNTEAFFGQGTRLTVV.

This chain connects TRBV20-1 to TRBJ2-2, with no clear D. The CDR3 spans 13 residues. Trimming removed 4 bases at V and 0 bases at J, with 6 bases between. Germline CDR1 DFQATT, CDR2 SNEGSKA (reference sequence). This CDR3 is CSAIRTNTGELFF. The DNA for the CDR3 is TGCAGTGCTATTAGGACGAACACCGGGGAGCTGTTTTTT.

The chain recombines TRBV7-9 with TRBJ1-2, with a tentative D call TRBD1 (5 bases). Germline V gene sequence: CDR1 SEHNR, CDR2 FQNEAQ (reference sequence). The CDR3 contains 13 residues. V lost 8 bases and J lost 0, with 10 bases in between. As DNA, the CDR3 is TGTGCCAGCGTAGGGGTTGCTAACTATGGCTACACCTTC. This translates into CASVGVANYGYTF. Full variable domain (rest looked up from reference TRBV7-9 and TRBJ1-2): DTGVSQNPRHKITKRGQNVTFRCDPISEHNRLYWYRQTLGQGPEFLTYFQNEAQLEKSRLLSDRFSAERPKGSFSTLEIQRTEQGDSAMYLCASVGVANYGYTFGSGTRLTVV.

The rearrangement links TRBV6-1 to TRBJ1-1; 7 bases line up with TRBD1. CDR3 length equals 15 residues. Germline V gene sequence: CDR1 MNHNS, CDR2 SASEGT. V lost 8 bases to trimming and J lost 4 bases; unmatched junction nucleotides: 13. The DNA for the CDR3 is TGTGCCAGCGTCTCACCGGGACAGAGCCCCACTGAAGCTTTCTTT. Its protein product is CASVSPGQSPTEAFF.

This clonotype has only a few counts. The chain combines TRBV6-2 or TRBV6-3 with TRBJ2-1; the D gene is possibly TRBD1 (6 bases). Deletions cut 7 bases from V and 1 base from J, with 14 bases between. The germline V gene encodes CDR1 MNHEY and CDR2 SVGEGT. This CDR3 is built from 15 residues. CDR3 amino acids: CASIQGGSSYNEQFF. In DNA, the CDR3 is TGTGCCAGCATCCAAGGGGGTAGTTCCTACAATGAGCAGTTCTTC.

The chain combines TRBV27 with TRBJ2-7, with D hard to call. Germline V gene sequence: CDR1 MNHEY, CDR2 SMNVEV (reference sequence). The CDR3 is 15 residues long. Trimming took off 6 bases at V and 7 bases at J, with 22 bases between the two ends. The CDR3 bases are TGTGCCAGCAGCCTCACGGCCCAGCAAAGGAATGAGCAGTACTTC. It specifies CASSLTAQQRNEQYF.

The chain is built from TRBV4-2 and TRBJ2-3, with a possible D match to TRBD2 (6 bases). CDR3 length equals 17 residues. The ends were cut back, 0 bases at V and 2 bases at J, with 15 bases in the middle. Germline V CDR1 and CDR2: LGHNA, YNFKEQ. CDR3 bases: TGTGCCAGCAGCCAAGAGAAGGCTAGCGCGACCACAGATACGCAGTATTTT. Its translation: CASSQEKASATTDTQYF.

This sequence joins TRBV12-5 and TRBJ2-3; D ambiguous. This CDR3 has 17 residues. From germline, CDR1 is LGHNT and CDR2 FRNRAP. V was pared by 3 bases and J by 2 bases, with 18 bases between. The chain's CDR3 is CASGLAPKDGHTDTQYF. The CDR3 DNA reads as TGTGCTAGTGGTTTAGCCCCGAAAGACGGCCACACAGATACGCAGTATTTT.